This T cell receptor (beta chain) was recovered during a study of cytomegalovirus exposure and HLA in healthy donors (dated by TCRdb to the late 2010s). Regarding the study in general: In an earlier analysis of several hundred of the donors, 250 to 350 Gb of sequence data and 100 million or so unique TCR beta sequences from about 190 million T cells were reported. Every discovery cohort repertoire had been produced on one sequencing platform. The study combined high-throughput TCR immunosequencing, statistical association of individual TCRs with disease status, and machine learning to predict cytomegalovirus infection status. Across roughly 420 genotyped donors of the cohort, an average of roughly 250,000 unique TCR beta nucleotide sequences per donor were sequenced, and 15% to 20% of those sequences were non-productive. The later analysis used no new phenotypic data to find candidate immune exposures, relying instead on TCR beta sequences and their occurrence across donors. In addition to the first cohort of 650 to 800 subjects, a separate validation cohort of 120 different subjects was used. An early release covering more than 500 HLA-typed donors comprised around 300 gigabases of sequencing data and 65 million to 100 million unique TCR sequences. Using immunosequencing, the study profiled T cell repertoires from 666 subjects and related those repertoires to cytomegalovirus serostatus. The aim of the study was to test whether cataloging public T cell receptors could identify signatures of past pathogen exposure. Typing coverage varied by locus: roughly 620-640 donors for A, B, C, DRB1 and DQB1; some 520 for DQA1; 600 to 610 for DPA1; approximately 450 for DPB1. An earlier analysis of some 500 of the donors used high-throughput TCR beta sequencing to judge whether each TCR beta V gene segment behaved as functional or pseudogenic. Of the roughly 400 genotyped donors, 65% to 90% fell in the genetic ancestry cluster associated with self-reported Caucasian donors. Donor age, sex, ethnicity and CMV serostatus were collected together with the repertoire data. A later genetic analysis took genome-wide SNP genotypes for about three fifths of the 666 donors and used that subset as a discovery cohort. To study patterns of TCR occurrence, a later analysis re-analyzed previously published TCR beta repertoires from 666 donors and added high-resolution HLA genotyping. Four or five DR-DQ haplotypes were handled as single units for association and clustering because linkage in the cohort was strong. Both class I and class II loci were covered by HLA typing, at four-digit resolution. General findings and caveats noted by the study authors: A later analysis found that HLA-associated TCR beta chains were more clonally expanded and had lower generation probabilities than equally common non-associated chains. HLA typing was unavailable for some donors at each locus, so association tests used only the typed subset. The authors suggested that the approach could potentially be extended to other disease states and immunological phenotypes. A later analysis found that TCR association rates varied across HLA loci, with DRB1 alleles showing the most associated TCRs and HLA-C alleles the fewest. In a later analysis, most CMV-associated TCR beta chains were found to appear HLA-restricted, with HLA associations seemingly driven largely by CMV exposure. About 17 rarely observed V segments, including chromosome 9 orphons, were excluded from the earlier analysis of about 610 of the donors because counts were too low. The sequencing pipeline was judged likely to have produced a cluster of highly shared sequence variants as a technical artifact. While some public TCRs were present in many individuals, most TCR sequences turned up only very rarely across donors. Linkage disequilibrium might explain the correlated functional status among segregating V segments, but an unknown experimental factor could not be excluded. An earlier analysis of around 500 of the donors showed that most TCR beta V segments appeared in productive rearrangements either about 90% or about 30% of the time, which broadly matched IMGT annotations. Some IMGT-functional V segments, including TRBV6-2 and TRBV6-3, could not be distinguished by the 87-base-pair reads and were therefore excluded. A further reported finding was that TCR beta sequences accurately predicted the HLA-A and HLA-B alleles for most subjects in the first cohort. CMV serostatus was the only immune exposure information available for the cohort. A later genetic analysis associated a missense DCLRE1C variant with V-gene and J-gene trimming of TCR beta chains, and an independent cohort replicated the association. In both the original and validation cohorts, the classifier was reported to diagnose cytomegalovirus status with high specificity and sensitivity. A later genetic analysis reported fewer N-insertions in productive TCRs among donors in an Asian-associated ancestry cluster than the approximately 670-donor mean. In vitro tests confirmed that a few of the cytomegalovirus-associated TCR beta chains recognize cytomegalovirus antigens. A later analysis associated 16,951 TCR beta sequences with specific HLA alleles at a false discovery rate of 0.05. Several of the top co-occurrence clusters appeared to be linked to parvovirus B19, influenza, CMV and Epstein-Barr virus, according to a later analysis. A total of about 150 TCR beta chains were listed by the study as associated with cytomegalovirus. The presence/absence analyses assumed that sequencing depth was roughly uniform across donors, and that assumption may not be true. When HLA alleles, especially DR and DQ, strongly co-occurred, attributing TCR associations to individual alleles was difficult. This cohort had only TCR beta chains sequenced, and the lack of alpha or paired-chain data limited which features could be detected.

The CDR3 contains 14 residues, cysteine and phenylalanine counted. Only the CDR3 DNA is retained, 42 bases long and in frame from the first base. From a lookup of the germline V gene, CDR1 and CDR2 are LGHNA and YSLEER. From V the trimming removes 4 bases and from J it removes 2 bases, while the gene matches leave 1 base of the junction unaccounted for. The library relied on the immunoSEQ multiplex PCR assay. The multiplex PCR relied on a mix of 60 forward primers for TCR Vbeta segments and 13 reverse primers for TCR Jbeta segments. A multiplex PCR assay on genomic DNA amplified the CDR3 region of rearranged TCR beta genes. On the Illumina HiSeq System, the amplified TCR beta libraries were sequenced as 87-base-pair reads. Turning to the authors' computational methods: A later analysis counted some 74 million unique TCR beta chains across the 650 to 700 repertoires, and some 11 million of these chains were shared by at least two donors. To remove PCR and sequencing errors, raw reads were error-corrected and collapsed into unique sequences using a nearest-neighbor algorithm that merged closely related sequences. V, D and J gene segments were assigned by aligning CDR3 sequences to IMGT reference sequences. For a sequence to be retained, a match of at least six nucleotides to both a V gene segment and a J gene segment was required. A rearrangement counted as productive if the CDR3 had no stop codons and remained in frame with V and J, and every other rearrangement counted as non-productive. Following IMGT convention, CDR3 was defined as the stretch from the second conserved V-encoded cysteine to the conserved J-encoded phenylalanine. The earlier analysis of around 640 of the donors excluded sequences that lacked an unambiguous match to a single V gene segment. An earlier analysis of under 750 of the donors called V segments functional above 56.7% productive rearrangements and segregating when the between-donor standard deviation exceeded 5%. To diagnose cytomegalovirus status from the catalog of TCR beta chain sequences, a statistical classification framework was built. V and J gene assignment, in a later analysis, came from comparing TCR nucleotide sequences with IMGT/GENE-DB human TR gene sequences. In a later analysis, CDR3 sequences and most-parsimonious VDJ recombination scenarios were assigned using the TCRdist pipeline. A later analysis defined each TCR beta chain by its CDR3 amino acid sequence plus V-gene family, and excluded reads lacking a unique V-gene family. As a way to deal with suspected cross-contamination and a sequencing artifact, a later analysis dropped under 600 nucleotide sequences that were highly shared and had low generation probability. A later analysis calculated a clonal expansion index for each public chain from normalized within-repertoire ranks of inferred template counts. A later analysis computed generation probabilities with a VDJ recombination model fitted to out-of-frame rearrangements, and checked the results against IGoR. A later analysis scored TCR-TCR, TCR-HLA and TCR-CMV co-occurrence with hypergeometric tests, applying a repertoire-size bias correction to TCR pairs. In a later analysis, false discovery rates were estimated by permuting HLA or CMV assignments 20 times. In a later analysis, co-occurring TCRs were grouped with DBSCAN, and TCRdist sequence similarity was added when clustering was performed within HLA-allele-positive subsets. Repertoires with fewer than 30,000 or more than 120,000 public chains, plus five repertoires with anomalous nucleotide sharing, were excluded from co-occurrence clustering. As stored in TCRdb, this immuneACCESS dataset retains in-frame rearrangements with V and J assigned. A fraction of the clones does not appear; measured against another copy, unresolved V genes explain less than half of the discrepancy, and the remainder lacks a known reason. That table is the source of V, J and clone size, and D and trimming were worked out from the DNA. The sample table records over 150,000 clones; 70% to 80% of these occur just once. The top ten clones comprise approximately 1.5% of the sample.

The cohort consisted of 600 to 750 healthy bone marrow donors. At the time of sampling, all cohort members were nominally healthy, though unrecorded immune exposures were likely present. The donor was CMV seropositive and was included in the group of 250 to 350 seropositive cohort members. A peripheral blood sample was collected from each donor, and TCR beta sequencing was performed on peripheral blood mononuclear cells. Genomic DNA was extracted from the blood cell samples with the Qiagen DNeasy Blood Extraction Kit. About this clone: The antigen it binds to is not known. Base-call qualities are not available, and no considerably larger clone is one nucleotide away. The same CDR3 arises from other DNA sequences in this sample as well.

This sequence uses TRBV4-3 and TRBJ2-7; 11 of the junction bases match TRBD1. The sequence was collected from a woman aged 25 to 45 in good health and CMV-seropositive. Sequenced: PBMCs. Here the CDR3 is given as CASSPGQGAYEQYF. The DNA reads TGCGCCAGCAGCCCGGGACAGGGGGCCTACGAGCAGTACTTC.